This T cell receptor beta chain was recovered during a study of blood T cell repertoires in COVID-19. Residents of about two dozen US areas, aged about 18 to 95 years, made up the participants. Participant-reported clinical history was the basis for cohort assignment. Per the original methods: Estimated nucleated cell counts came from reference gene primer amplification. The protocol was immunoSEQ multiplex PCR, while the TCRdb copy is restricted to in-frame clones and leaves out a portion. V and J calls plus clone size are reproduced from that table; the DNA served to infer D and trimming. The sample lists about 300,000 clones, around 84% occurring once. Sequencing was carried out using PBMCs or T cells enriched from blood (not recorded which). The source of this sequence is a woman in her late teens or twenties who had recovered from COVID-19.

The CDR3 DNA follows: TGTGCCTGGGAGGGGACAGGGGGCGCGGATACTGAAGCTTTCTTT. This codes for CAWEGTGGADTEAFF. The rearrangement links TRBV30 to TRBJ1-1; 12 nucleotides match TRBD1. V dropped 5 bases and J dropped 5; count of bases not matched to a gene: 9. Per germline, CDR1 GTSNPN and CDR2 SVGIG (reference sequence). The CDR3 is made up of 15 amino acids.